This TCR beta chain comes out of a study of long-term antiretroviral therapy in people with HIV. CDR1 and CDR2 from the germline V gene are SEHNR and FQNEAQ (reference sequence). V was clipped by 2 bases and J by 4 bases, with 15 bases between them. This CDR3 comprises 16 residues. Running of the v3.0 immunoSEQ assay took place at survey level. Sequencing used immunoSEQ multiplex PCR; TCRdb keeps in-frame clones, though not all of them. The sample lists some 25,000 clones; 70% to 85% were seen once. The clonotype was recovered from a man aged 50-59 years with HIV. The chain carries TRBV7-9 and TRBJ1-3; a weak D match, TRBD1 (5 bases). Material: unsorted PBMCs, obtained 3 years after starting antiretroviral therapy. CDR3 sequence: CASSLRSGRFGNTIYF. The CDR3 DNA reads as TGTGCCAGCAGCTTAAGGTCAGGGAGGTTCGGAAACACCATATATTTT.